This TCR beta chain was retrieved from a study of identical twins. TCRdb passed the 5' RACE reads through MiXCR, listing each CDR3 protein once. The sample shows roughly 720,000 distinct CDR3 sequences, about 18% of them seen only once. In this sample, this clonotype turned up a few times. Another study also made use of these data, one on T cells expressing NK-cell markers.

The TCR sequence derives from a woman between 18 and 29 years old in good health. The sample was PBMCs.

The CDR3 is CASSSPSGTQYF. The CDR3 bases are TGTGCCAGCAGCTCACCATCGGGGACCCAGTACTTC. This rearrangement joins TRBV7-2 to TRBJ2-5; D not resolved. CDR1 is SGHTA and CDR2 is FQGNSA in the germline V gene. The V gene lost 4 bases and the J gene lost 7 bases, with 10 bases spanning the gap. This CDR3 spans 12 amino acids.